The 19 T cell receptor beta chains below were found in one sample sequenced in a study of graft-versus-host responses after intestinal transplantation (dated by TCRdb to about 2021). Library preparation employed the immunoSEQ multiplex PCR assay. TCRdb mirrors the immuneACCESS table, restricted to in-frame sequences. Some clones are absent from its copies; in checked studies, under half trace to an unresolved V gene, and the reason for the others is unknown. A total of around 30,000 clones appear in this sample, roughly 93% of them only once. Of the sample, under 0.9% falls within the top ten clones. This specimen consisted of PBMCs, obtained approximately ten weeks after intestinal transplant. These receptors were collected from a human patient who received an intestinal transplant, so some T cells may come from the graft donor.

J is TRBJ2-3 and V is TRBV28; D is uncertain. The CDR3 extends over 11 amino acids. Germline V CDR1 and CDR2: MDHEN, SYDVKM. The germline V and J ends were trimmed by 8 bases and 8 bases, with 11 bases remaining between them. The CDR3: CASGMGFTQYF. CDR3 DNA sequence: TGTGCCAGCGGAATGGGGTTTACGCAGTATTTT.

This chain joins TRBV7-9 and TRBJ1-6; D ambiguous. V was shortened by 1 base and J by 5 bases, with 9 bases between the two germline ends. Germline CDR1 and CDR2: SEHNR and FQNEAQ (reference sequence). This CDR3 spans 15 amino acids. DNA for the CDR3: TGTGCCAGCAGCTTAGTTGGCACCAATAATTCACCCCTCCACTTT. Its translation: CASSLVGTNNSPLHF. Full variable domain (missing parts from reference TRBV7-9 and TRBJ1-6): DTGVSQNPRHKITKRGQNVTFRCDPISEHNRLYWYRQTLGQGPEFLTYFQNEAQLEKSRLLSDRFSAERPKGSFSTLEIQRTEQGDSAMYLCASSLVGTNNSPLHFGNGTRLTVT.

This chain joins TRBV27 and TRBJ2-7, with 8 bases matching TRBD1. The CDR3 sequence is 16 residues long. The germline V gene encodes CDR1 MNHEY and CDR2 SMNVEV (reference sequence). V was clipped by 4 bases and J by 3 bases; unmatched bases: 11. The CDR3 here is CASSSYGQGRYYEQYF. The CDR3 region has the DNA TGTGCCAGCAGTTCCTATGGACAGGGAAGATACTACGAGCAGTACTTC.

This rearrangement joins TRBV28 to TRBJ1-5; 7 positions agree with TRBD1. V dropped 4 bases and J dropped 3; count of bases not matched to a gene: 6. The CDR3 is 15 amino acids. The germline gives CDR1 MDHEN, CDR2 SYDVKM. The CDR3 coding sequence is TGTGCCAGCAGTTGGACAGGTCCTTACAATCAGCCCCAGCATTTT. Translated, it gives CASSWTGPYNQPQHF.

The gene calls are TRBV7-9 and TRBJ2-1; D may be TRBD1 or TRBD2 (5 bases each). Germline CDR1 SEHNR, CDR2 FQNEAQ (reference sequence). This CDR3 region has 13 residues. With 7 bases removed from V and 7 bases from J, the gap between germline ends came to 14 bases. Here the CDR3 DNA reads TGTGCCAGCACCCTCGGGACGGGGAATGAGCAGTTCTTC. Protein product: CASTLGTGNEQFF.

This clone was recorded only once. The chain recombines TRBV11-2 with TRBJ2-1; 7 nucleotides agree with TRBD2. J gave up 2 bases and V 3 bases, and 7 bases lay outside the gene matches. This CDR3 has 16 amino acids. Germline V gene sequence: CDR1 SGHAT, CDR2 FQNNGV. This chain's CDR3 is CASSFTSDFTYNEQFF. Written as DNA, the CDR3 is TGTGCCAGCAGCTTTACTAGCGATTTCACCTACAATGAGCAGTTCTTC.

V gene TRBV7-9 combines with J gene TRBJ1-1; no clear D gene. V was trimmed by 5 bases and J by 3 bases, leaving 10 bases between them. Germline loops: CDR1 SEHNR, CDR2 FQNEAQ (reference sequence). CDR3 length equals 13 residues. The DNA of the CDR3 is TGTGCCAGCAGCCAGGCAGGCTACACTGAAGCTTTCTTT. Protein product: CASSQAGYTEAFF.

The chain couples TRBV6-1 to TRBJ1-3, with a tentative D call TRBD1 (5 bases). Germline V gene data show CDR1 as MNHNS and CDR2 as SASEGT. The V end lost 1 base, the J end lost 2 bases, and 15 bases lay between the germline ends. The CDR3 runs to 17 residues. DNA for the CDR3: TGTGCCAGCAGTGAAGAAATCGGGGCATTCCCTGGAAACACCATATATTTT. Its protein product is CASSEEIGAFPGNTIYF.

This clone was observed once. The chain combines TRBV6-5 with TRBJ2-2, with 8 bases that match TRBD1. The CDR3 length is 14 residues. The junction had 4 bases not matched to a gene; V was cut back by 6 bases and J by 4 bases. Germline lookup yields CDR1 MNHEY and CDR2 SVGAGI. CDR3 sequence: CASSPTGVTGELFF. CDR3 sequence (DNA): TGTGCCAGCAGCCCGACAGGGGTCACCGGGGAGCTGTTTTTT.

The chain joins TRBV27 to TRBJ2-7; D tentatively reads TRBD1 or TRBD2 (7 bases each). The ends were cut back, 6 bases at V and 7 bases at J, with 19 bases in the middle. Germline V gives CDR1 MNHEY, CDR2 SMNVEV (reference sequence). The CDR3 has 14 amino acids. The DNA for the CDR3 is TGTGCCAGCAGGGGGGGGACAGATTGGGTTGAGCAGTACTTC. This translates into CASRGGTDWVEQYF.

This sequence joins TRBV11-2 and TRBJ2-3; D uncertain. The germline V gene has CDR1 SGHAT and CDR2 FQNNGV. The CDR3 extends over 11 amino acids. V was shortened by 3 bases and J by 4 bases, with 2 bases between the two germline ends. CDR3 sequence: CASSFADTQYF. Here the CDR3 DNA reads TGTGCCAGCAGCTTCGCAGATACGCAGTATTTT.

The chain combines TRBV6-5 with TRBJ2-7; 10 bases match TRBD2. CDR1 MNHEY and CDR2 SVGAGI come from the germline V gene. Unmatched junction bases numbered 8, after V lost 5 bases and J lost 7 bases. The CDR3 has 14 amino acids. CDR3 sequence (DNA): TGTGCCAGCAGTGGGGGACTAGCGACGTTGGAGCAGTACTTC. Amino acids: CASSGGLATLEQYF.

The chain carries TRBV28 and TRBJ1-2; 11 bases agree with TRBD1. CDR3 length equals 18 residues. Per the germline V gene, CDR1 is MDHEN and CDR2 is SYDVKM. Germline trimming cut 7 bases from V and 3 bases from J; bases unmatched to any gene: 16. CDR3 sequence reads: CASNNPPDRGLFYYGYTF. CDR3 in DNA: TGTGCCAGCAATAATCCACCGGACAGGGGGCTCTTTTACTATGGCTACACCTTC.

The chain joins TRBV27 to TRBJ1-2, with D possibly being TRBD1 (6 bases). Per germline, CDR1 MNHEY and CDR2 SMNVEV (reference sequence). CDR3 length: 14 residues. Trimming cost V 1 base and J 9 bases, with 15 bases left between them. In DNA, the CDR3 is TGTGCCAGCAGTTTATACGGGACACATCAGAGCTACACCTTC. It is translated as CASSLYGTHQSYTF.

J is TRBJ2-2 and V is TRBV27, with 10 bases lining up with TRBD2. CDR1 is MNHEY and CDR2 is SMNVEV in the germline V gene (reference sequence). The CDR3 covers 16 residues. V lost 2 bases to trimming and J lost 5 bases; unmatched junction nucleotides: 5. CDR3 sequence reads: CASSLLLAGATGELFF. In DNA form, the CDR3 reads TGTGCCAGCAGTTTACTGCTAGCGGGAGCGACCGGGGAGCTGTTTTTT.

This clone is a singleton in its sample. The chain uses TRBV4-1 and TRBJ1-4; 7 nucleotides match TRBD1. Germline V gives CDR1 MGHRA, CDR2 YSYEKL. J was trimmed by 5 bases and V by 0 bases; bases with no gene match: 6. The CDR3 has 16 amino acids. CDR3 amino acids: CASSQEDRPRNEKLFF. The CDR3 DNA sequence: TGCGCCAGCAGCCAAGAGGACAGGCCAAGGAATGAAAAACTGTTTTTT.

The CDR3, as DNA: TGTGCCAGCATACAGACGGAAAAATCGCCAAGGAAAACAGGGTACCGCAATCAGCCCCAGCATTTT. This sequence encodes CASIQTEKSPRKTGYRNQPQHF. The chain couples TRBV27 to TRBJ1-5, with D perhaps matching TRBD1 (6 bases). V shed 7 bases and J shed 2 bases, with 36 bases lying between them. The V gene's germline CDR1 is MNHEY and CDR2 SMNVEV (reference sequence). This CDR3 is 22 amino acids long.

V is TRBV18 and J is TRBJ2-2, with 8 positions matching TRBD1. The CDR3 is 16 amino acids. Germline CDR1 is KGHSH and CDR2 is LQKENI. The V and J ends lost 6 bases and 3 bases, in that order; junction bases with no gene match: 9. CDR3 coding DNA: TGTGCCAGCTCTCCCCGGGCAGGGGGCGACACCGGGGAGCTGTTTTTT. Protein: CASSPRAGGDTGELFF.

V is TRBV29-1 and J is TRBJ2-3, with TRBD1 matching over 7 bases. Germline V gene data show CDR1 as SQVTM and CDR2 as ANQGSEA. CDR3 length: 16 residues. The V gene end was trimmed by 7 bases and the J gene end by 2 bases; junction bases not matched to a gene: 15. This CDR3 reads CSASGWGQQLTDTQYF. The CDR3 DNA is TGCAGCGCCTCGGGGTGGGGACAGCAACTCACAGATACGCAGTATTTT.